This T cell receptor beta chain came from a study of blood T cells in healthy people across ages. Germline V gene sequence: CDR1 LGHDT, CDR2 YNNKEL (reference sequence). Trimming shortened V by 0 bases and J by 10 bases, and 10 bases separated the two germline ends. The CDR3 loop spans 13 amino acids. The study's findings and limits: PBMC samples, being unsorted, prevented any conclusive comparison of naive and antigen-experienced cells.

The authors ran a second PCR of 7 to 11 cycles using a sample-barcoded 5' primer and a J-beta primer mix. TCRdb reprocessed the 5' RACE reads via MiXCR and lists one record per CDR3 protein. The sample comprises approximately 1.5 million distinct CDR3 sequences, 30% to 40% of which are singletons, and about 10% rests with the top ten. The table lists this clonotype with a few counts. No antigen is known for it. V and J are TRBV3-1 and TRBJ2-1, with D unresolved. This TCR derives from a woman aged 30 to 39 in good health. Sequencing used blood. The CDR3 loop reads CASSQDLGSEQFF. CDR3 bases: TGTGCCAGCAGCCAAGATTTAGGGTCAGAGCAGTTCTTC.